Listed here are 27 T cell receptor beta chains from one sample, sequenced in a study of T cells in Graves' hyperthyroidism and ophthalmopathy. Amplification yielded TCR beta CDR3 regions, with RNA transcripts as the source. The study used the HTBI primer set for a first-round RT-PCR of the TCR CDR3. TCRdb reprocessed the multiplex PCR reads with MiXCR, giving one entry per CDR3 protein. The table records roughly 530,000 distinct CDR3 sequences, approximately 17% of them present only once. The sequencing input was blood. The origin of the receptors is a woman between 18 and 29 years old with Graves' ophthalmopathy.

The chain combines TRBV5-4 with TRBJ1-3; tentatively, D is TRBD1 (5 bases). CDR1 and CDR2 (germline): SGHNT, YYREEE (reference sequence). Trimming pared 4 bases from V and 4 bases from J, leaving 18 bases between. This CDR3 spans 16 amino acids. Written as DNA, the CDR3 is TGTGCCAGCAGCCCGGGGCCCCGGGTGGGAGGAAACACCATATATTTT. Translated, it gives CASSPGPRVGGNTIYF.

This clonotype showed up many times. The J gene is TRBJ1-2, the V gene TRBV7-9; 7 nucleotides align to TRBD1. The germline V gene encodes CDR1 SEHNR and CDR2 FQNEAQ (reference sequence). The trim removed 4 bases at V and 8 bases at J, leaving 4 bases unmatched. The CDR3 loop spans 12 amino acids. The CDR3 loop reads CASSYDRVGYTF. The CDR3 nucleotides are TGTGCCAGCAGCTATGACAGGGTCGGCTACACCTTC. Looking up the rest from reference TRBV7-9 and TRBJ1-2 gives the full variable domain: DTGVSQNPRHKITKRGQNVTFRCDPISEHNRLYWYRQTLGQGPEFLTYFQNEAQLEKSRLLSDRFSAERPKGSFSTLEIQRTEQGDSAMYLCASSYDRVGYTFGSGTRLTVV.

This clonotype was detected ten times or more. This rearrangement joins TRBV4-3 to TRBJ2-3; the D is unclear. The V and J ends lost 2 bases and 3 bases respectively, with 15 bases between them. Germline CDR1 LGHNA, CDR2 YSLEER. The CDR3 runs 16 residues. The DNA for the CDR3 is TGCGCCAGCAGCCAAACGGCAGGCCTTAGGACAGATACGCAGTATTTT. Amino acids: CASSQTAGLRTDTQYF.

This clonotype came up many times. J is TRBJ2-7 and V is TRBV7-2; the D gene is possibly TRBD2 (5 bases). CDR1 SGHTA and CDR2 FQGNSA come from the germline V gene. The V and J ends lost 0 bases and 2 bases respectively, with 14 bases between them. The CDR3 is 16 amino acids. Here the CDR3 reads CASSLASLVSPYEQYF. CDR3 nucleotide sequence: TGTGCCAGCAGCTTAGCCTCACTAGTTTCCCCCTACGAGCAGTACTTC.

V is TRBV25-1 and J is TRBJ2-7; TRBD2 is a possible D gene (6 bases). The CDR3 contains 14 residues. CDR1 is MGHDK, CDR2 SYGVNS, per germline. V shed 3 bases and J shed 2 bases, with 11 bases lying between them. The CDR3 here is CASSDFTSTYEQYF. DNA for the CDR3: TGTGCCAGCAGTGATTTTACTAGCACCTACGAGCAGTACTTC.

The rearrangement links TRBV5-8 to TRBJ1-2; possibly TRBD1 for D (6 bases). This CDR3 is built from 17 residues. Germline loops: CDR1 SGHTS, CDR2 YDEGEE. V was pared by 1 base and J by 4 bases, with 20 bases between. CDR3 residues: CASSLTGGQASGYGYTF. CDR3 nucleotide sequence: TGTGCCAGCAGCTTGACCGGGGGGCAGGCCTCAGGCTATGGCTACACCTTC.

This clonotype was counted ten times or more. This rearrangement joins TRBV5-1 to TRBJ1-1, with TRBD1 matching 7 bases. CDR3 length equals 14 residues. Per the germline V gene, CDR1 is SGHRS and CDR2 is YFSETQ. J lost 1 base, V lost 3 bases, and 3 bases had no gene match. CDR3 sequence (DNA): TGCGCCAGCAGCTACGGACAGGAGAACACTGAAGCTTTCTTT. This codes for CASSYGQENTEAFF.

This clonotype was recorded at least ten times. This sequence joins TRBV20-1 and TRBJ1-1, with D possibly matching TRBD1 (5 bases). Deletions cut 6 bases from V and 3 bases from J, with 17 bases between. CDR3 length: 14 amino acids. Germline CDR1 reads DFQATT; CDR2 reads SNEGSKA (reference sequence). Written as DNA, the CDR3 is TGCAGTGCCTCCCCCTCGGGACGTTACACTGAAGCTTTCTTT. Its translation is CSASPSGRYTEAFF.

In its sample, this clonotype was seen many times. This chain links TRBV5-1 with TRBJ2-1; TRBD1 is a possible D gene (6 bases). V was shortened by 0 bases and J by 3 bases, with 13 bases between the two germline ends. The CDR3 is 16 residues long. From germline, CDR1 is SGHRS and CDR2 YFSETQ. The CDR3 loop reads CASSLVGPQGYNEQFF. The CDR3 DNA reads TGCGCCAGCAGCTTGGTCGGACCACAGGGCTACAATGAGCAGTTCTTC.

This clonotype showed up just a few times. The chain couples TRBV7-7 to TRBJ1-4; 8 bases line up with TRBD1. The CDR3 loop spans 15 amino acids. CDR1 is SSHAT, CDR2 FNYEAQ, per germline (reference sequence). The DNA for the CDR3 is TGTGCTAGTGACCTACAGGGGGCAACTAATGAAAAACTGTTTTTT. Amino acid sequence: CASDLQGATNEKLFF.

This clonotype was detected a few times. This chain connects TRBV14 to TRBJ1-2; D possibly corresponds to TRBD1 (5 bases). Germline lookup yields CDR1 SGHDN and CDR2 FVKESK. With 1 base removed from V and 4 bases from J, the gap between germline ends came to 10 bases. The CDR3 sequence is 14 residues long. CDR3 DNA: TGTGCCAGCAGCCAAGTTGCAGGGTCCTATGGCTACACCTTC. Protein: CASSQVAGSYGYTF.

In its sample, this clonotype was seen a few times. The V call is TRBV3-1, the J call TRBJ2-1, with TRBD2 identical over 9 bases. V was pared by 3 bases and J by 12 bases, with 15 bases of the junction left unmatched. The V gene's germline CDR1 is LGHDT and CDR2 YNNKEL (reference sequence). This CDR3 comprises 16 residues. CDR3 DNA: TGTGCCAGCAGCCATTATGGACTAGCGAGGCCGGGATGGCAGTTCTTC. The encoded protein is CASSHYGLARPGWQFF.

The rearrangement uses TRBV5-1 and TRBJ1-3, with D unresolved. Trimming cost V 7 bases and J 2 bases, with 4 bases left between them. CDR1 and CDR2 (germline): SGHRS, YFSETQ. The CDR3 covers 11 residues. In DNA form, the CDR3 reads TGCGCCAGCGGAACTGGAAACACCATATATTTT. Residues: CASGTGNTIYF. Complete variable domain (other parts from reference TRBV5-1 and TRBJ1-3): KAGVTQTPRYLIKTRGQQVTLSCSPISGHRSVSWYQQTPGQGLQFLFEYFSETQRNKGNFPGRFSGRQFSNSRSEMNVSTLELGDSALYLCASGTGNTIYFGEGSWLTVV.

This sequence joins TRBV5-5 and TRBJ2-5; possible D gene TRBD2, 6 bases. V was cut by 7 bases and J by 0 bases, with 10 bases left in between. This CDR3 comprises 13 residues. Germline V gene data show CDR1 as SGHKS and CDR2 as YYEKEE (reference sequence). This chain's CDR3 is CASELANQETQYF. The CDR3 DNA reads TGTGCCAGCGAACTAGCAAACCAAGAGACCCAGTACTTC.

The gene calls are TRBV5-1 and TRBJ1-1, with D maybe TRBD1 (6 bases). CDR1 SGHRS and CDR2 YFSETQ come from the germline V gene. The CDR3 extends over 16 amino acids. V was shortened by 0 bases and J by 4 bases, with 16 bases between the two germline ends. The DNA of the CDR3 is TGCGCCAGCAGCTTGGTCCTCAGGGGTCCGGGCACTGAAGCTTTCTTT. It codes for CASSLVLRGPGTEAFF.

The chain is built from TRBV27 and TRBJ2-7; possibly TRBD1 for D (6 bases). This CDR3 has 15 residues. Trimming cost V 5 bases and J 3 bases, with 17 bases left between them. CDR1 MNHEY and CDR2 SMNVEV come from the germline V gene (reference sequence). The CDR3 DNA is TGTGCCAGCAGTCCTTCCTCGGGACACGGCTACGAGCAGTACTTC. It yields the protein CASSPSSGHGYEQYF.

This clonotype showed up many times. The chain employs TRBV7-3 and TRBJ2-1, with 9 bases fitting TRBD1. The CDR3 spans 17 residues. J was trimmed by 7 bases and V by 5 bases; bases with no gene match: 15. Looked up from germline, CDR1 is SGHTA and CDR2 is FQGTGA. This chain's CDR3 is CASSPAGTGRSWNEQFF. In DNA form, the CDR3 reads TGTGCCAGCAGCCCCGCCGGGACAGGGAGGAGTTGGAATGAGCAGTTCTTC. The variable domain in full, with the rest retrieved from reference TRBV7-3 and TRBJ2-1, is GAGVSQTPSNKVTEKGKYVELRCDPISGHTALYWYRQSLGQGPEFLIYFQGTGAADDSGLPNDRFFAVRPEGSVSTLKIQRTERGDSAVYLCASSPAGTGRSWNEQFFGPGTRLTVL.

This clonotype was seen many times. The rearrangement joins TRBV7-2 to TRBJ2-3, with 7 positions matching TRBD1. J lost 0 bases, V lost 5 bases, and 5 bases had no gene match. Germline V lookup: CDR1 SGHTA, CDR2 FQGNSA. This CDR3 is 15 amino acids long. The CDR3 nucleotides are TGTGCCAGCAGCATATGGGACAGCAGCACAGATACGCAGTATTTT. Protein sequence: CASSIWDSSTDTQYF.

This clonotype was observed a handful of times. The genes are TRBV15 and TRBJ2-7, with 9 bases fitting TRBD1. The CDR3 sequence is 15 residues long. Germline V gives CDR1 LNHNV, CDR2 YYDKDF (reference sequence). With V trimmed by 4 bases and J by 2 bases, 6 bases remained unmatched. This CDR3 reads CATSIGQGTPYEQYF. The CDR3 coding sequence is TGTGCCACCAGCATCGGACAGGGGACCCCCTACGAGCAGTACTTC.

At least ten counts were recorded for this clonotype. This rearrangement joins TRBV7-2 to TRBJ1-1; 7 positions agree with TRBD1. The CDR3 contains 14 residues. The junction had 7 bases not matched to a gene; V was cut back by 4 bases and J by 5 bases. CDR1 and CDR2 (germline): SGHTA, FQGNSA. DNA of the CDR3: TGTGCCAGCAGCTCGCGGACAGGAGCTACTGAAGCTTTCTTT. Residues: CASSSRTGATEAFF.

This clonotype was seen more than once but under ten times. V gene TRBV11-2 combines with J gene TRBJ1-2; D remains ambiguous. Germline V gives CDR1 SGHAT, CDR2 FQNNGV. The CDR3 totals 18 residues. Trimming shortened V by 2 bases and J by 0 bases, and 19 bases separated the two germline ends. CDR3 bases: TGTGCCAGCAGCTTATTACGCCGCCGGACGGAGTCTAACTATGGCTACACCTTC. It specifies CASSLLRRRTESNYGYTF.

The chain uses TRBV14 and TRBJ2-3; tentative D call: TRBD1 (6 bases). Germline values: CDR1 SGHDN, CDR2 FVKESK. V shed 1 base and J shed 4 bases, with 6 bases lying between them. This CDR3 is 13 amino acids long. CDR3 sequence reads: CASSQAGADTQYF. In DNA, the CDR3 is TGTGCCAGCAGCCAAGCAGGGGCAGATACGCAGTATTTT.

The chain combines TRBV9 with TRBJ2-2; D gene unclear. The V gene lost 2 bases and the J gene lost 0 bases, with 8 bases spanning the gap. From germline, CDR1 is SGDLS and CDR2 YYNGEE. The CDR3 is made up of 15 amino acids. For the CDR3, the DNA is TGTGCCAGCAGCGTCACTGGCACGAACACCGGGGAGCTGTTTTTT. Protein sequence: CASSVTGTNTGELFF.

This clonotype was counted only a few times. This chain connects TRBV25-1 to TRBJ2-7; 9 bases agree with TRBD2. V lost 2 bases, J lost 3 bases, and 11 bases stayed unmatched. The CDR3 extends over 17 amino acids. The germline CDR1 and CDR2 sequences are MGHDK and SYGVNS. The CDR3 is CASSEIFVSGRSYEQYF. CDR3 sequence (DNA): TGTGCCAGCAGTGAAATCTTTGTAAGCGGGAGGAGCTACGAGCAGTACTTC.

This clonotype was counted a few times. J is TRBJ2-5 and V is TRBV5-8; D is perhaps TRBD2 (6 bases). V gave up 3 bases and J gave up 3 bases, with 15 bases separating them. Germline loops: CDR1 SGHTS, CDR2 YDEGEE. The CDR3 loop spans 15 amino acids. The CDR3: CASSSRDGGKETQYF. The CDR3 region has the DNA TGTGCCAGCAGCTCGCGGGACGGAGGAAAAGAGACCCAGTACTTC.

There are many counts of this clonotype. The chain links TRBV28 to TRBJ1-3, with a weak D call TRBD1 (5 bases). Looked up from germline, CDR1 is MDHEN and CDR2 is SYDVKM. The V gene lost 4 bases and the J gene lost 2 bases, with 9 bases spanning the gap. CDR3 size: 14 residues. The CDR3: CASSWRGPGNTIYF. CDR3 DNA sequence: TGTGCCAGCAGTTGGAGGGGACCTGGAAACACCATATATTTT.

Remarks on this clonotype: This may be a read error: a much more frequent sequence differs by one nucleotide. In nucleotides, the CDR3 is TGTGCCAGCAGCATAGATCTAGCGGGGGGCTATGAGCAGTTCTTC. Translation: CASSIDLAGGYEQFF. V is TRBV7-6 and J is TRBJ2-1; TRBD2 agrees at 11 bases. This CDR3 has 15 residues. The J segment lost 8 bases and the V segment lost 5 bases, leaving 8 bases of the junction unmatched. CDR1 and CDR2 from the germline V gene are SGHVS and FNYEAQ.